This T cell receptor beta chain is from a study of blood T cells in healthy people across ages. Notes on the study in general: The fall in TCR beta diversity per million T cells was roughly linear with age. Samples with more naive T cells showed higher observed beta diversity.

A sample-barcoded 5' primer and a J-beta primer mix were used in a second PCR of roughly 7 to 11 cycles. MiXCR, applied by TCRdb to the 5' RACE reads, yields one record per CDR3 protein. The data show 650,000 to 1,000,000 distinct CDR3 sequences, 36% seen once. CDR1 is GTSNPN, CDR2 SVGIG, per germline (reference sequence). The CDR3 sequence is 13 residues long. Trimming cost V 3 bases and J 3 bases, with 9 bases left between them. Concerning this clonotype: What it binds is not known.

Total RNA extraction produced at least 5 micrograms (per sample) for the study. Specimen: blood. The chain couples TRBV30 to TRBJ1-3; D unclear. The clonotype was recovered from a man between 18 and 35 years old in good health. The CDR3 protein is CAWRGDIGNTIYF. CDR3 DNA: TGTGCCTGGAGAGGTGATATTGGAAACACCATATATTTT.